This TCR beta chain originates from a study of control samples from healthy donors and cancer patients. Assay used: immunoSEQ multiplex PCR; TCRdb lists only in-frame clones, some missing. The sample includes around 140,000 clones, roughly 93% of them seen just once. The TCR originated in a man younger than 30 in good health. The sequenced sample consisted of blood.

CDR3 loop: CASSKRGQCYQPQHF. The DNA for the CDR3 is TGTGCCAGCAGCAAGAGGGGACAGTGCTATCAGCCCCAGCATTTT. The chain is built from TRBV21-1 and TRBJ1-5; TRBD1 reflects the table's D call only, with no check against the DNA. TRBV21-1 is marked as a pseudogene. The CDR3 is 15 amino acids.